The rows below give T cell receptor beta chains drawn from one sample of a study of response to subunit inactivated influenza vaccine. TCRdb independently ran MiXCR on the RT-PCR reads; one entry per CDR3 protein. The sample carries around 570,000 distinct CDR3 sequences, over 9% recorded once. The same sample was also studied in work on T cells expressing NK-cell markers.

Sequencing was performed on PBMCs from blood, taken on the day of vaccination. These receptors came from a man aged 50-59 years who received an inactivated influenza vaccine. CDR3s include the opening cysteine and the closing phenylalanine or tryptophan. The order of the fields is clone size, J gene, V gene, D gene, CDR3 DNA, CDR3 protein. A D gene is named only where the DNA matches it firmly. A row's size may be missing; if present it is once, few, many or a size class.

few	TRBJ2-5	TRBV5-1	.	TGCGCCAGCAGCACCAGCCGGGCCCGGACCCAAGAGACCCAGTACTTC	CASSTSRARTQETQYF
.	TRBJ2-3	TRBV20-1	TRBD2	TGCAGTGCTAGCCGGGACTACTCACGGGATACGCAGTATTTT	CSASRDYSRDTQYF
few	TRBJ2-7	TRBV20-1	TRBD2	TGCAGTGGCGAATCGGGACTAGCTATCGAGCAGTACTTC	CSGESGLAIEQYF
.	TRBJ1-2	TRBV11-2	.	TGTGCCAGCAGCCGTGGGGGGGGCGATGGCTACACCTTC	CASSRGGGDGYTF
.	TRBJ1-2	TRBV9	.	TGTGCCAGCAGCGTAGAACCGACGACTAACTATGGCTACACCTTC	CASSVEPTTNYGYTF
few	TRBJ1-2	TRBV24-1	.	TGTGCCACCAGTGAAACCCACGCCCGGGGAGATACGGGCTACACCTTC	CATSETHARGDTGYTF
many	TRBJ2-6	TRBV6-8	TRBD1	TGTGCCAGCAGTTACTCGGGGACAGGGGTTTCTACTGGGGCCAACGTCCTGACTTTC	CASSYSGTGVSTGANVLTF
few	TRBJ1-2	TRBV20-1	.	TGCAGTGCTAGAGATCTTAAGGGACCTAACTATGGCTACACCTTC	CSARDLKGPNYGYTF
.	TRBJ2-1	TRBV28	.	TGTGCCAGCAGACCTCCAAACGGTGGCGGGAAGGGCTATGAGCAGTTCTTC	CASRPPNGGGKGYEQFF
.	TRBJ2-3	TRBV20-1	.	TGCAGTGCTAGAGACCAGAGGGACACCTACACAGATACGCAGTATTTT	CSARDQRDTYTDTQYF
few	TRBJ1-1	TRBV20-1	.	TGCAGTGCTACGCCCACAGGACGGACGAACACTGAAGCTTTCTTT	CSATPTGRTNTEAFF
few	TRBJ2-3	TRBV7-2	TRBD1	TGTGCCAGCAGCTTAAAGGGGGCCCCAGATACGCAGTATTTT	CASSLKGAPDTQYF
few	TRBJ2-5	TRBV12-3/TRBV12-4	.	TGTGCCAGCAGTTTAGTCGGGAGTTCTGAGACCCAGTACTTC	CASSLVGSSETQYF
few	TRBJ1-1	TRBV3-1	.	TGTGCCAGCAGCCTTGGTGTTCTACACACTGAAGCTTTCTTT	CASSLGVLHTEAFF
.	TRBJ2-7	TRBV9	.	TGTGCCAGCAGCGTAGCAAGCGGAGGCTCCGAGCAGTACTTC	CASSVASGGSEQYF
many	TRBJ2-6	TRBV10-3	TRBD2	TGTGCCATCAGTGAGTCTAGCGGGGGTGTGGCCAACGTCCTGACTTTC	CAISESSGGVANVLTF
.	TRBJ2-3	TRBV28	TRBD2	TGTGCCAGCAGCCAACAAGGAGCGGGGGGGCCAGATACGCAGTATTTT	CASSQQGAGGPDTQYF
few	TRBJ2-3	TRBV7-9	.	TGTGCCAGCAGCCAAGACTTGTCTAGCACAGATACGCAGTATTTT	CASSQDLSSTDTQYF
.	TRBJ1-3	TRBV6-5	TRBD1	TGTGCCAGCAGTTACTCGATAGCTCAGGGGGCTGGAAACACCATATATTTT	CASSYSIAQGAGNTIYF
few	TRBJ1-2	TRBV12-3/TRBV12-4	TRBD1	TGTGCCAGCAGGGGACAGGTTGGTGTATATGGCTACACCTTC	CASRGQVGVYGYTF
.	TRBJ2-7	TRBV2	.	TGTGCCAGCAGTGTCGGGGGTTCGGGTTACGAGCAGTACTTC	CASSVGGSGYEQYF
many	TRBJ2-5	TRBV7-2	.	TGTGCCAGCAGGGCTACACGGGGCCAAGAGACCCAGTACTTC	CASRATRGQETQYF
.	TRBJ1-1	TRBV7-2	TRBD1	TGTGCCAGCAGCCCCCTATCGGCAGGGGGGGCTTTCTTT	CASSPLSAGGAFF
.	TRBJ2-5	TRBV28	TRBD1	TGTGCCAGCAGTCGGACAGGGAGTACCCGGTTCCAAGAGACCCAGTACTTC	CASSRTGSTRFQETQYF
few	TRBJ1-1	TRBV20-1	.	TGCAGTGCTAAGGACATTTGGAACACTGAAGCTTTCTTT	CSAKDIWNTEAFF
.	TRBJ1-5	TRBV30	.	TGTGCCTGGAGTCCCAGGGGAAATCAGCCCCAGCATTTT	CAWSPRGNQPQHF
.	TRBJ2-1	TRBV14	TRBD2	TGTGCCAGCAGCCAAGGTCAGGCGACTAGCGGTAAATACAACAATGAGCAGTTCTTC	CASSQGQATSGKYNNEQFF
.	TRBJ1-2	TRBV5-8	.	TGTGCCAGCAGCTTAGACTCAAGGGGCTATGGCTACACCTTC	CASSLDSRGYGYTF
few	TRBJ2-3	TRBV5-1	TRBD2	TGCGCCAGCAGCAGGGAGGGAGCGGGCACAGATACGCAGTATTTT	CASSREGAGTDTQYF
many	TRBJ2-1	TRBV28	TRBD2	TGTGCCAGCAGTCTAGCGGGAGCTACCTACAATGAGCAGTTCTTC	CASSLAGATYNEQFF
many	TRBJ1-6	TRBV5-1	.	TGCGCCAGCAGCCTGGGACCGCTTAATTCACCCCTCCACTTT	CASSLGPLNSPLHF
.	TRBJ2-2	TRBV20-1	TRBD1	TGCAGTGCTAGAACCGGACAGGGGGCCGGGGAGCTGTTTTTT	CSARTGQGAGELFF
many	TRBJ2-5	TRBV15	.	TGTGCCACCAGCAGAGAATTAGAGACCCAGTACTTC	CATSRELETQYF
many	TRBJ2-1	TRBV6-1	TRBD2	TGTGCCAGCAGAAGATCTAGCGGTCCTTACAATGAGCAGTTCTTC	CASRRSSGPYNEQFF
few	TRBJ2-1	TRBV12-3/TRBV12-4	TRBD1	TGTGCCAGCAGTAATGACCGTGGGACAGTGTACAATGAGCAGTTCTTC	CASSNDRGTVYNEQFF
few	TRBJ2-7	TRBV9	TRBD2	TGTGCCAGCAGCGTCCGGGACTACATCTACGAGCAGTACTTC	CASSVRDYIYEQYF
few	TRBJ2-5	TRBV9	.	TGTGCCAGCAGCGTCCTACAGGGCTACCAAGAGACCCAGTACTTC	CASSVLQGYQETQYF
.	TRBJ2-1	TRBV20-1	TRBD2	TGCAGTGCTAACCCGGGGGGGCCCGTAAATAACAATGAGCAGTTCTTC	CSANPGGPVNNNEQFF
.	TRBJ2-1	TRBV2	TRBD1	TGTGCCAGCAGGATGGACAGGGACAATGAGCAGTTCTTC	CASRMDRDNEQFF
few	TRBJ2-5	TRBV5-1	.	TGCGCCAGCAGCTTGGAGACTTACCAAGAGACCCAGTACTTC	CASSLETYQETQYF
few	TRBJ2-3	TRBV20-1	TRBD2	TGCAGTGCTCACGCGGCGCGGGAGGGCCACACAGATACGCAGTATTTT	CSAHAAREGHTDTQYF
many	TRBJ2-2	TRBV5-1	.	TGCGCCAGCAGCGACTTCGGATTGAACACCGGGGAGCTGTTTTTT	CASSDFGLNTGELFF
.	TRBJ2-2	TRBV7-2	TRBD2	TGTGCCAGCAGCATTAGCGGGGGGGCGTACACCGGGGAGCTGTTTTTT	CASSISGGAYTGELFF
.	TRBJ2-3	TRBV6-5	.	TGTGCCAGCAGTTACGGCGATAGCGGTTTTGGAGATACGCAGTATTTT	CASSYGDSGFGDTQYF
.	TRBJ2-1	TRBV3-1	TRBD2	TGCGCCAGCAGCGGGACTAGAGGGGGTCATGAGCAGTTCTTC	CASSGTRGGHEQFF
.	TRBJ2-7	TRBV4-2	TRBD2	TGTGCCAGCAGCCAAGGTTTAGCGGGAGAACACTACGAGCAGTACTTC	CASSQGLAGEHYEQYF
many	TRBJ2-1	TRBV24-1	TRBD2	TGTGCCACCAGTGCCCCATCAGCGGGAGGGAGGTACAATGAGCAGTTCTTC	CATSAPSAGGRYNEQFF
.	TRBJ2-6	TRBV10-3	.	TGTGCCATCAGTGAGTCCCCCGGACAACTCTCTGGGGCCAACGTCCTGACTTTC	CAISESPGQLSGANVLTF
many	TRBJ2-5	TRBV5-1	TRBD1	TGCGCCAGCAGCACTTGGACAGGAGAAGAGACCCAGTACTTC	CASSTWTGEETQYF
few	TRBJ2-3	TRBV9	.	TGTGCCAGCAGCGTGGAACTTACAAAGGGCACAGATACGCAGTATTTT	CASSVELTKGTDTQYF
.	TRBJ2-7	TRBV28	TRBD1	TGTGCCAGCAGCCAACCCGGGACAGGGAGTAACGAGCAGTACTTC	CASSQPGTGSNEQYF
.	TRBJ2-7	TRBV19	.	TGTGCCAGTCGGGATCAGGACGCAACCTACGAGCAGTACTTC	CASRDQDATYEQYF
few	TRBJ2-5	TRBV20-1	TRBD2	TGCAGTGCGCGGTACGGGGGGGCCTCGTCGTCCCAGTACTTC	CSARYGGASSSQYF
many	TRBJ1-1	TRBV5-1	.	TGCGCCAGCAGCGTAAACAGGGACCACACTGAAGCTTTCTTT	CASSVNRDHTEAFF
.	TRBJ1-2	TRBV28	.	TGTGCCAGCAGTTTGTTGAGTAGGATTTTTGACTATGGCTACACCTTC	CASSLLSRIFDYGYTF
.	TRBJ1-2	TRBV6-1	.	TGTGCCAGCAGAAGGGACGGATACTACTATGGCTACACCTTC	CASRRDGYYYGYTF
.	TRBJ2-2	TRBV12-3/TRBV12-4	TRBD2	TGTGCCAGCAGTTTGACTAGCGGGAGATCTACCGGGGAGCTGTTTTTT	CASSLTSGRSTGELFF
.	TRBJ2-7	TRBV6-2/TRBV6-3	.	TGTGCCAGCAGTTACTCGACTGGTACCTACGAGCAGCACTTC	CASSYSTGTYEQHF
few	TRBJ2-3	TRBV5-6	TRBD2	TGTGCCAGCAGCTTTTTGACTAGCGGGAGTTCTAAAGATACGCAGTATTTT	CASSFLTSGSSKDTQYF